The T cell receptor beta chain described here comes from a study of T-cell reconstitution after alpha-beta-depleted transplantation in children (dated by TCRdb to 2016 to 2018). Background on the whole study: T-cell immune reconstitution after TCRalphabeta/CD19-depleted allogeneic hematopoietic cell transplantation in children was quantitatively tracked in the study by means of TCR repertoire profiling.

The CDR3, cysteine through phenylalanine, is 16 amino acids long. CDR3 DNA is the only sequence kept; it has 48 bases, read in frame from the first base. At the junction V is shortened by 7 bases and J by 4 bases; bases outside the gene matches: 15. The germline V gene (reference sequence) sets CDR1 to SEHNR and CDR2 to FQNEAQ. This clonotype has only a few counts. Its antigen has not been determined. The record has no base qualities; no much larger clone is one base away. Libraries came from PCR. Instrument on record: Illumina HiSeq 2500. TCR library preparation used molecular barcoding, with unique molecular identifiers applied to normalize quantification of the TCRbeta repertoire. TCRdb took the public reads, trimmed them with fastp at Q25, ran MiXCR for clone calling and kept in-frame beta chains. Rows are unified per CDR3 protein, each entry keeping the most common DNA and genes. This sample holds around 600,000 distinct CDR3 sequences; about 10% were observed only once. The top ten constitute less than 5% of the sample.

Here the sequenced sample was PBMCs from the stem cell graft donor, taken from the stem cell graft. This chain joins TRBV7-9 to TRBJ1-2; 7 bases in the middle match TRBD1. The TCR sequence derives from a human donor who donated a stem cell graft to a child with acute myeloid leukemia. The sequenced DNA is TGTGCCAGCACCTGGGGGACAGACCCTTCCCTCTATGGCTACACCTTC. Its amino acids are CASTWGTDPSLYGYTF.